The entry that follows covers one T cell receptor beta chain sequence. These data originate in a study of blood T cell repertoires in COVID-19. Whole-study context: The United States, Italy and Spain provided the acute and convalescent COVID-19 samples. The cDNA or gDNA used as material had been derived from T cells, B-cell-depleted T cells, or PBMCs.

Study processing details: The assay estimated nucleated cells by amplifying reference gene primers. The method was immunoSEQ multiplex PCR; TCRdb's version includes in-frame clones alone and lacks a portion of them. V, J and clone size are those of that table, while D and trimming were read from the DNA. The repertoire has 100,000 to 150,000 clones, around three quarters of them found once; the top ten carry around 6.6%. Per germline, CDR1 MNHEY and CDR2 SVGAGI. The CDR3 is 13 amino acids. The J segment lost 8 bases and the V segment lost 8 bases, leaving 4 bases of the junction unmatched. This clonotype was sampled from a man aged 65 to 85 with acute or convalescent COVID-19. This chain uses TRBV6-5 with TRBJ1-6, with 9 bases aligning to TRBD1. Sequencing was done on a sample of peripheral blood. The CDR3 DNA sequence: TGTGCCAGCCACCGGGACAGGGATTCACCCCTCCACTTT. Translation: CASHRDRDSPLHF.